Each of the 15 T cell receptor beta chains below was sequenced from the same sample in a study of T cell responses to AZD1222 COVID-19 vaccine. Some clones are missing from TCRdb's copy, which holds only in-frame ones; the method was immunoSEQ multiplex PCR. This sample carries about 97,000 clones, approximately 90% of them seen once, and the ten largest clones take approximately 7.5%. Sample: peripheral blood, taken on day 0 of AZD1222 vaccination. All receptors come from an adult in good health.

The chain combines TRBV12-3 or TRBV12-4 with TRBJ1-3; D gene unclear. The germline V and J ends were trimmed by 6 bases and 1 base, with 4 bases remaining between them. The CDR3 is 12 amino acids. The CDR3 bases are TGTGCCAGCAGGCAGTCTGGAAACACCATATATTTT. Translation: CASRQSGNTIYF.

This clone was seen a single time. The rearrangement joins TRBV6-6 to TRBJ2-7, with 8 positions matching TRBD2. CDR3 length: 14 amino acids. The junction had 6 bases not matched to a gene; V was cut back by 5 bases and J by 3 bases. The germline V gene encodes CDR1 MNHNY and CDR2 SVGAGI (reference sequence). CDR3 sequence reads: CASSDLAGGYEQYF. In nucleotides, the CDR3 is TGTGCCAGCAGTGATTTGGCGGGGGGCTACGAGCAGTACTTC.

This sequence joins TRBV5-6 and TRBJ2-5; maybe TRBD1 (7 bases). Germline V gene data show CDR1 as SGHDT and CDR2 as YYEEEE. Deletions cut 2 bases from V and 1 base from J, with 15 bases between. The CDR3 is 16 residues long. The CDR3 sequence: CASSLWRGQIQETQYF. For the CDR3, the DNA is TGTGCCAGCAGCTTATGGAGGGGGCAGATCCAAGAGACCCAGTACTTC.

The chain carries TRBV5-1 and TRBJ1-3; D is uncertain. CDR3 length: 13 amino acids. The germline V and J ends were trimmed by 7 bases and 0 bases, with 8 bases remaining between them. Germline lookup yields CDR1 SGHRS and CDR2 YFSETQ. The CDR3 protein is CASSEGSGNTIYF. CDR3 DNA: TGCGCCAGCTCCGAGGGCTCTGGAAACACCATATATTTT.

V usage is TRBV19 and J usage is TRBJ2-7; possibly TRBD1 for D (5 bases). This CDR3 spans 15 amino acids. V shed 0 bases and J shed 0 bases, with 9 bases lying between them. Germline V CDR1 and CDR2: LNHDA, SQIVND (reference sequence). CDR3: CASSIDYRSSYEQYF. In DNA form, the CDR3 reads TGTGCCAGTAGTATAGACTACAGGTCCTCCTACGAGCAGTACTTC.

The chain couples TRBV10-3 to TRBJ1-3, with D hard to call. This CDR3 contains 15 residues. V was clipped by 3 bases and J by 0 bases, with 9 bases between them. In germline, CDR1 is ENHRY, CDR2 SYGVKD. CDR3 sequence reads: CAISDPKSSGNTIYF. The DNA of the CDR3 is TGTGCCATCAGTGACCCGAAAAGCTCTGGAAACACCATATATTTT.

The chain has TRBV27 and TRBJ1-5; D is unresolved. Germline V CDR1 and CDR2: MNHEY, SMNVEV (reference sequence). CDR3 length: 14 amino acids. Trimming took 0 bases from V and 9 from J, leaving 12 bases between them. CDR3 coding DNA: TGTGCCAGCAGTTTATCGATAGGACGTAGGCCCCAGCATTTT. Protein product: CASSLSIGRRPQHF.

This chain uses TRBV6-1 with TRBJ1-6; no clear D gene. There are 18 residues in the CDR3. Germline assignment: CDR1 MNHNS and CDR2 SASEGT. Between the trimmed V and J ends, which lost 4 bases and 0 bases, there was a span of 16 bases. This CDR3 reads CASSARDPTSSYNSPLHF. CDR3 nucleotides: TGTGCCAGCAGTGCCCGAGACCCAACGAGCTCCTATAATTCACCCCTCCACTTT.

This sequence joins TRBV6-5 and TRBJ1-1; D is uncertain. The CDR3 contains 12 residues. With 6 bases removed from V and 0 bases from J, the gap between germline ends came to 5 bases. Per the germline V gene, CDR1 is MNHEY and CDR2 is SVGAGI. This chain's CDR3 is CASSDLNTEAFF. The CDR3 DNA sequence: TGTGCCAGCAGCGACCTGAACACTGAAGCTTTCTTT.

V is TRBV6-5 and J is TRBJ2-7; 7 bases align to TRBD1. This CDR3 region has 15 residues. Per the germline V gene, CDR1 is MNHEY and CDR2 is SVGAGI. V trimming: 3 bases; J trimming: 7 bases; junction bases outside the gene matches: 12. The CDR3 DNA sequence: TGTGCCAGCAGTTATGATACAGGGGCCTCGTGGGAGCAGTACTTC. It specifies CASSYDTGASWEQYF.

The V and J genes are TRBV7-9 and TRBJ1-6, with TRBD1 matching 7 bases. From germline, CDR1 is SEHNR and CDR2 FQNEAQ (reference sequence). J lost 5 bases, V lost 1 base, and 14 bases had no gene match. The CDR3 totals 19 residues. CDR3 sequence (DNA): TGTGCCAGCAGCTTAGATCGCGGCAGGGGGAAGGGGGATAATTCACCCCTCCACTTT. Translating it yields CASSLDRGRGKGDNSPLHF.

In this sample, this clone turned up a few times. CDR3: CASSYHPELQYF. The CDR3 region has the DNA TGTGCCAGCAGTTACCACCCTGAACTGCAGTACTTC. The chain joins TRBV6-2 or TRBV6-3 to TRBJ2-7; the D is unclear. The CDR3 spans 12 residues. CDR1 is MNHEY, CDR2 SVGEGT, per germline. Trimming pared 2 bases from V and 9 bases from J, leaving 11 bases between.

The table lists this clone with a count of one. V and J are TRBV5-8 and TRBJ1-5; TRBD1 matches at 7 bases. Germline assignment: CDR1 SGHTS and CDR2 YDEGEE. The CDR3 is 16 amino acids. V gave up 4 bases and J gave up 4 bases; unmatched junction bases: 11. The CDR3 region has the DNA TGTGCCAGCAGCCCTCCGGGACAGCTCCTAAATCAGCCCCAGCATTTT. It encodes CASSPPGQLLNQPQHF.

The CDR3, as DNA: TGTGCCAGCAGCTTGGGAGCCGGGACAAAGAAAGAGACCCAGTACTTC. It is translated as CASSLGAGTKKETQYF. V is TRBV5-8 and J is TRBJ2-5, with D perhaps TRBD1 (6 bases). Germline lookup yields CDR1 SGHTS and CDR2 YDEGEE. The CDR3 totals 16 residues. Trimming left V 0 bases short and J 3 bases short, with 15 bases between.

The chain recombines TRBV7-2 with TRBJ1-2; D may be TRBD1 (5 bases). The V gene's germline CDR1 is SGHTA and CDR2 FQGNSA. This CDR3 spans 16 amino acids. The V end was cut by 1 base, the J end by 0 bases, with 12 bases between. The CDR3 region has the DNA TGTGCCAGCAGCTTAGTGGGACCCATGTCTAACTATGGCTACACCTTC. As protein: CASSLVGPMSNYGYTF.